This T cell receptor (beta chain) is from a study of T cells in Graves' hyperthyroidism and ophthalmopathy. Germline values: CDR1 SGHRS, CDR2 YFSETQ. This CDR3 has 18 residues. V dropped 2 bases and J dropped 0 bases, with 18 bases sitting between them. Amplification yielded TCR beta CDR3 regions, with RNA transcripts as the source. A set of HTBI primers served as the primers for a first-round RT-PCR of the TCR CDR3. A single record per CDR3 protein comes from TCRdb applying MiXCR to the multiplex PCR reads. The table records hundreds of thousands of distinct CDR3 sequences, around 15% of them present only once. Study-wide points: The model foresaw ophthalmopathy a median roughly 6.6 months prior to onset.

This clonotype was found a few times. Its antigen remains unknown. The sequenced sample was blood. This sequence joins TRBV5-1 and TRBJ2-1; TRBD2 is a possible D gene (6 bases). The clonotype originates from a woman aged 18-29 years with Graves' hyperthyroidism. The CDR3 DNA is TGCGCCAGCAGCTTCCTGAGTTTCGGGGGAAGCTCCTACAATGAGCAGTTCTTC. Encoded protein: CASSFLSFGGSSYNEQFF.